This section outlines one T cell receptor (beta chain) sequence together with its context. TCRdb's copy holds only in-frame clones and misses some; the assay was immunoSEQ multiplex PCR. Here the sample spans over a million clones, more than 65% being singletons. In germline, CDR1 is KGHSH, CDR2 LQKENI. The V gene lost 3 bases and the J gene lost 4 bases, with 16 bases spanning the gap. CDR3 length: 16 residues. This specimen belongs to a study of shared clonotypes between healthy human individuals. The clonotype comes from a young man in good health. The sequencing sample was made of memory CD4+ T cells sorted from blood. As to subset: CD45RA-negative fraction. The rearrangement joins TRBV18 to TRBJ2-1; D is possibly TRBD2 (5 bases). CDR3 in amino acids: CASSPLVSVAYNEQFF. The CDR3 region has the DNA TGTGCCAGCTCACCGCTTGTTAGCGTGGCATACAATGAGCAGTTCTTC.